The clone carrying this T cell receptor (beta chain) was counted at least ten times. This may stem from a read error, because a much larger clone lies one nucleotide away. None of the patients had undergone any treatment ahead of thyroid surgery. The data were obtained in a study of metastatic and nonmetastatic thyroid tumors. CDR3 length equals 15 residues. The V and J ends lost 2 bases and 6 bases, in that order; junction bases with no gene match: 5. TCRdb reassembled clones from the PCR reads with MiXCR. This sample carries more than 15,000 clones, 16% of them seen once, and the ten largest clones take less than 20%.

The chain uses TRBV12-3 or TRBV12-4 and TRBJ2-2; TRBD2 matches 8 bases. The sample consisted of blood. This sequence originates from a male donor with papillary thyroid cancer or a benign thyroid nodule (not recorded which). Some clones in this sample may be carry-over from other donors' samples. CDR3: CASSLITSGPGELFF. For the CDR3, the DNA is TGTGCCAGCAGTTTAATTACTAGCGGACCCGGGGAGCTGTTTTTT.